These 32 T cell receptor beta chains came from one sample sequenced in a study of cytomegalovirus exposure and HLA in healthy donors. Primers for the PCR totalled 60 Vbeta and 13 Jbeta. Only in-frame clones appear in the TCRdb table, and some are missing; sequencing was by immunoSEQ multiplex PCR. The sample includes 100,000 to 150,000 clones. The source material was PBMCs. These receptors came from a man younger than 45 in good health and CMV-seronegative.

V is TRBV5-1 and J is TRBJ2-1, with 8 nucleotides matching TRBD2. Germline assignment: CDR1 SGHRS and CDR2 YFSETQ. J lost 0 bases, V lost 4 bases, and 6 bases had no gene match. CDR3 length equals 16 residues. The CDR3: CASSPEAGVSYNEQFF. The DNA for the CDR3 is TGCGCCAGCAGCCCTGAAGCGGGAGTCTCCTACAATGAGCAGTTCTTC.

The chain recombines TRBV18 with TRBJ1-5; D is possibly TRBD1 (5 bases). V lost 4 bases to trimming and J lost 4 bases, with 11 bases between them. The CDR3 is 14 amino acids. CDR1 is KGHSH and CDR2 is LQKENI in the germline V gene. For the CDR3, the DNA is TGTGCCAGCTCACAGACGGGGGGAAATCAGCCCCAGCATTTT. Its protein product is CASSQTGGNQPQHF.

This chain uses TRBV18 with TRBJ1-2, with TRBD1 identical over 9 bases. V was clipped by 3 bases and J by 8 bases; unmatched bases: 10. Germline CDR1 KGHSH, CDR2 LQKENI. The CDR3 covers 15 residues. This CDR3 reads CASSPRQDRGGGYTF. In DNA, the CDR3 is TGTGCCAGCTCACCTCGTCAGGACAGGGGAGGCGGCTACACCTTC.

This chain uses TRBV7-9 with TRBJ2-7, with D uncertain. The germline V gene encodes CDR1 SEHNR and CDR2 FQNEAQ (reference sequence). V was cut by 3 bases and J by 1 base, with 7 bases left in between. This CDR3 comprises 13 residues. The chain's CDR3 is CASSFPISYEQYF. The CDR3 nucleotides are TGTGCCAGCAGCTTTCCCATTTCCTACGAGCAGTACTTC.

This rearrangement joins TRBV5-4 to TRBJ2-4; TRBD1 might be the D (6 bases). This CDR3 has 16 residues. The germline V gene encodes CDR1 SGHNT and CDR2 YYREEE (reference sequence). With 3 bases removed from V and 0 bases from J, the gap between germline ends came to 13 bases. The CDR3 bases are TGTGCCAGCAGCTATACAGGGCGAGAAGCCAAAAACATTCAGTACTTC. Translated, it gives CASSYTGREAKNIQYF.

V is TRBV9 and J is TRBJ2-1; TRBD2 matches 7 bases. In germline, CDR1 is SGDLS, CDR2 YYNGEE. V lost 4 bases and J lost 6; bases outside the gene matches: 4. The CDR3 covers 13 residues. In nucleotides, the CDR3 is TGTGCCAGCAGCATTAGCGGGCCCAATGAGCAGTTCTTC. Translation: CASSISGPNEQFF.

CDR3 protein: CASSLQGPLSSGNTIYF. CDR3 coding DNA: TGTGCCAGCAGCCTTCAGGGTCCTCTGAGCTCTGGAAACACCATATATTTT. The rearrangement links TRBV11-2 to TRBJ1-3; D is perhaps TRBD1 (5 bases). CDR1 is SGHAT, CDR2 FQNNGV, per germline. V was pared by 5 bases and J by 0 bases, with 17 bases between. The CDR3 covers 17 residues.

V is TRBV27 and J is TRBJ1-5; TRBD1 is a possible D gene (5 bases). V lost 3 bases, J lost 7 bases, and 16 bases lay in between. The CDR3 has 15 amino acids. The V gene's germline CDR1 is MNHEY and CDR2 SMNVEV (reference sequence). The chain's CDR3 is CASSLGTQGVQPQHF. CDR3 in DNA: TGTGCCAGCAGTTTGGGGACTCAGGGTGTACAGCCCCAGCATTTT.

CDR3 DNA: TGCGCCAGCAGCCAAGATTACAGGGGGTTTGAGACCCAGTACTTC. Its translation is CASSQDYRGFETQYF. The chain has TRBV4-3 and TRBJ2-5; the match to TRBD1 covers 8 bases. CDR3 length: 15 amino acids. V gave up 0 bases and J gave up 5 bases; unmatched junction bases: 5. CDR1 and CDR2 from the germline V gene are LGHNA and YSLEER.

The chain has TRBV30 and TRBJ1-2; TRBD1 matches at 8 bases. The CDR3 runs 15 residues. Germline lookup yields CDR1 GTSNPN and CDR2 SVGIG (reference sequence). Trimming cost V 1 base and J 5 bases; bases outside gene matches: 9. In DNA, the CDR3 is TGTGCCTGGAGTGCCGGACAGGGAGTTTATTATGGCTACACCTTC. Encoded protein: CAWSAGQGVYYGYTF.

This rearrangement joins TRBV29-1 to TRBJ2-1; 8 nucleotides line up with TRBD2. Germline CDR1 reads SQVTM; CDR2 reads ANQGSEA. V lost 0 bases, J lost 2 bases, and 6 bases stayed unmatched. This CDR3 is built from 16 residues. CDR3 bases: TGCAGCGTTGAAGAGTGGCAGCGGGAGACCTACAATGAGCAGTTCTTC. The encoded protein is CSVEEWQRETYNEQFF.

The chain is built from TRBV6-6 and TRBJ2-3; TRBD1 matches 12 bases. Trimming at V came to 6 bases and at J to 3 bases, leaving 4 bases not matched to a gene. The CDR3 spans 15 residues. Germline V gives CDR1 MNHNY, CDR2 SVGAGI (reference sequence). CDR3 sequence (DNA): TGTGCCAGCAGGGGGGACAGGGGGCGTACAGATACGCAGTATTTT. Translated: CASRGDRGRTDTQYF.

The chain uses TRBV19 and TRBJ2-7, with D hard to call. The ends were cut back, 5 bases at V and 3 bases at J, with 14 bases in the middle. The germline V gene encodes CDR1 LNHDA and CDR2 SQIVND (reference sequence). The CDR3 has 14 amino acids. CDR3 DNA: TGTGCCAGTAGTTCTGGCCTGGTTTTCTACGAGCAGTACTTC. This sequence encodes CASSSGLVFYEQYF. Filled out from reference TRBV19 and TRBJ2-7, the complete variable domain reads DGGITQSPKYLFRKEGQNVTLSCEQNLNHDAMYWYRQDPGQGLRLIYYSQIVNDFQKGDIAEGYSVSREKKESFPLTVTSAQKNPTAFYLCASSSGLVFYEQYFGPGTRLTVT.

The chain couples TRBV6-1 to TRBJ1-5; D possibly corresponds to TRBD1 (5 bases). Trimming took 6 bases from V and 7 from J, leaving 13 bases between them. Germline CDR1 is MNHNS and CDR2 is SASEGT. The length of the CDR3 is 13 residues. CDR3 DNA: TGTGCCAGCAGGGACATGCCCACACAGCCCCAGCATTTT. It specifies CASRDMPTQPQHF.

This rearrangement joins TRBV27 to TRBJ2-2, with 7 bases fitting TRBD2. Germline V gene sequence: CDR1 MNHEY, CDR2 SMNVEV (reference sequence). With 5 bases clipped from V and 3 bases from J, the junction kept 12 bases outside the gene matches. The CDR3 runs to 17 residues. The CDR3 is CASSPPGGATDTGELFF. The CDR3 DNA reads as TGTGCCAGCAGTCCCCCGGGGGGTGCGACGGACACCGGGGAGCTGTTTTTT.

The chain recombines TRBV2 with TRBJ2-1, with 8 positions matching TRBD2. This CDR3 region has 12 residues. After removal of 9 bases from V and 9 bases from J, the junction contained 7 bases not matched to a gene. CDR1 and CDR2 (germline): SNHLY, FYNNEI. This CDR3 is CASGSGTFEQFF. Written as DNA, the CDR3 is TGTGCCAGTGGTAGCGGGACCTTTGAGCAGTTCTTC.

The genes are TRBV7-9 and TRBJ1-1; D not resolved. CDR1 and CDR2 (germline): SEHNR, FQNEAQ (reference sequence). The CDR3 length is 12 residues. The ends were cut back, 9 bases at V and 0 bases at J, with 8 bases in the middle. The CDR3 sequence is CASREVNTEAFF. The CDR3 DNA reads TGTGCCAGTAGGGAGGTGAACACTGAAGCTTTCTTT.

V is TRBV5-1 and J is TRBJ2-1; D might be TRBD2 (5 bases). From germline, CDR1 is SGHRS and CDR2 YFSETQ. V was clipped by 2 bases and J by 4 bases, with 19 bases between them. The CDR3 is 17 amino acids. This chain's CDR3 is CASSFSEGFRRYNEQFF. The CDR3 DNA is TGCGCCAGCAGCTTTAGCGAGGGTTTTCGGCGGTACAATGAGCAGTTCTTC.

V and J are TRBV15 and TRBJ2-3; 7 bases fit TRBD2. Germline CDR1 is LNHNV and CDR2 is YYDKDF (reference sequence). The CDR3 sequence is 15 residues long. Trimming took 0 bases from V and 2 from J; bases not matched to a gene: 2. The CDR3 is CATSRDRGVTDTQYF. In DNA form, the CDR3 reads TGTGCCACCAGCAGAGATCGGGGGGTCACAGATACGCAGTATTTT.

The V call is TRBV10-1, the J call TRBJ2-5; TRBD2 matches at 8 bases. CDR3 length: 14 amino acids. CDR1 is WNHNN and CDR2 is SYGVQD in the germline V gene (reference sequence). V trimming: 6 bases; J trimming: 3 bases; junction bases outside the gene matches: 6. CDR3 protein: CASSVAGPEETQYF. The CDR3 region has the DNA TGCGCCAGCAGCGTAGCGGGACCCGAAGAGACCCAGTACTTC.

J is TRBJ2-7 and V is TRBV6-5; D not certain. CDR1 is MNHEY, CDR2 SVGAGI, per germline. The ends were cut back, 5 bases at V and 1 base at J, with 6 bases in the middle. The CDR3 loop spans 12 amino acids. As DNA, the CDR3 is TGTGCCAGCAGTGATGCGTCCTACGAGCAGTACTTC. Its translation is CASSDASYEQYF.

The chain joins TRBV7-9 to TRBJ1-2; D might be TRBD1 (5 bases). The CDR3 runs 15 residues. Germline CDR1 is SEHNR and CDR2 is FQNEAQ (reference sequence). Trimming cost V 2 bases and J 6 bases, with 16 bases left between them. The DNA of the CDR3 is TGTGCCAGCAGCTTATCAGGGTCGTATGGAGATGGCTACACCTTC. It specifies CASSLSGSYGDGYTF.

The V and J genes are TRBV19 and TRBJ1-5; 10 bases match TRBD1. V trimming: 5 bases; J trimming: 0 bases; junction bases outside the gene matches: 10. This CDR3 spans 18 amino acids. Looked up from germline, CDR1 is LNHDA and CDR2 is SQIVND (reference sequence). The CDR3 reads CASSRGQGVRTSNQPQHF. CDR3 DNA: TGTGCCAGTAGTCGAGGACAGGGGGTCAGGACTAGCAATCAGCCCCAGCATTTT.

V gene TRBV6-1 combines with J gene TRBJ1-1; 10 positions agree with TRBD1. This CDR3 is built from 15 residues. Germline loops: CDR1 MNHNS, CDR2 SASEGT. The V and J ends lost 8 bases and 0 bases, in that order; junction bases with no gene match: 6. The CDR3, as DNA: TGTGCCAGCGACAGGGGGCGAGCGGTGAACACTGAAGCTTTCTTT. Translating gives CASDRGRAVNTEAFF.

The chain has TRBV5-4 and TRBJ2-1; possible D gene TRBD2, 5 bases. V was cut by 0 bases and J by 7 bases, with 11 bases left in between. This CDR3 contains 14 residues. Germline CDR1 reads SGHNT; CDR2 reads YYREEE (reference sequence). The CDR3 here is CASSLAPGGNEQFF. The CDR3 nucleotides read TGTGCCAGCAGCTTGGCTCCAGGAGGAAATGAGCAGTTCTTC.

This chain joins TRBV28 and TRBJ2-5; a possible D gene is TRBD1 (6 bases). Germline CDR1 reads MDHEN; CDR2 reads SYDVKM. V was trimmed by 5 bases and J by 5 bases, leaving 18 bases between them. This CDR3 contains 15 residues. Here the CDR3 reads CASSPTGSRGETQYF. The CDR3 DNA reads as TGTGCCAGCAGTCCGACAGGTTCTAGAGGCGAGACCCAGTACTTC.

The chain recombines TRBV7-2 with TRBJ2-5; D gene ambiguous. Looked up from germline, CDR1 is SGHTA and CDR2 is FQGNSA. Trimming stripped 3 bases from V and 3 bases from J, with 8 bases between. The length of the CDR3 is 13 residues. This CDR3 reads CASSFAPEETQYF. The CDR3, as DNA: TGTGCCAGCAGCTTCGCCCCAGAAGAGACCCAGTACTTC.

This chain uses TRBV18 with TRBJ1-4, with D tentatively TRBD1 (6 bases). The CDR3 length is 15 residues. Germline values: CDR1 KGHSH, CDR2 LQKENI. V lost 3 bases to trimming and J lost 0 bases, with 8 bases between them. DNA for the CDR3: TGTGCCAGCTCACCGGCAGGGGCAACTAATGAAAAACTGTTTTTT. This sequence encodes CASSPAGATNEKLFF. Variable domain in full (rest from reference TRBV18 and TRBJ1-4): NAGVMQNPRHLVRRRGQEARLRCSPMKGHSHVYWYRQLPEEGLKFMVYLQKENIIDESGMPKERFSAEFPKEGPSILRIQQVVRGDSAAYFCASSPAGATNEKLFFGSGTQLSVL.

The chain combines TRBV7-9 with TRBJ2-1; 8 bases align to TRBD2. V shed 2 bases and J 7 bases; nucleotides not matched to a gene: 10. The CDR3 is made up of 16 amino acids. Per germline, CDR1 SEHNR and CDR2 FQNEAQ (reference sequence). The CDR3 is CASSLLGRAEGNEQFF. CDR3 nucleotides: TGTGCCAGCAGCTTACTCGGGAGGGCCGAGGGGAATGAGCAGTTCTTC.

The J gene is TRBJ2-7, the V gene TRBV5-1; 8 bases are shared with TRBD1. Trimming removed 0 bases from V and 5 bases from J; junction bases left unmatched: 10. Germline assignment: CDR1 SGHRS and CDR2 YFSETQ. The CDR3 spans 16 residues. The CDR3 nucleotides read TGCGCCAGCAGCTTGGCTCCGGACAGGGTAGGGCACGAGCAGTACTTC. This translates into CASSLAPDRVGHEQYF.

The chain carries TRBV25-1 and TRBJ1-3; no clear D gene. Germline CDR1 reads MGHDK; CDR2 reads SYGVNS. V was pared by 2 bases and J by 0 bases, with 11 bases between. The CDR3 length is 16 residues. This chain's CDR3 is CASSENDGSSGNTIYF. The CDR3, as DNA: TGTGCCAGCAGTGAAAACGATGGCAGCTCTGGAAACACCATATATTTT.

V is TRBV29-1 and J is TRBJ2-5, with 8 bases matching TRBD1. Germline assignment: CDR1 SQVTM and CDR2 ANQGSEA. The CDR3 is 14 amino acids. V gave up 7 bases and J gave up 1 base; unmatched junction bases: 8. CDR3 sequence (DNA): TGCAGCGGGGGACAGGCGATAAGCCAAGAGACCCAGTACTTC. Its translation is CSGGQAISQETQYF.